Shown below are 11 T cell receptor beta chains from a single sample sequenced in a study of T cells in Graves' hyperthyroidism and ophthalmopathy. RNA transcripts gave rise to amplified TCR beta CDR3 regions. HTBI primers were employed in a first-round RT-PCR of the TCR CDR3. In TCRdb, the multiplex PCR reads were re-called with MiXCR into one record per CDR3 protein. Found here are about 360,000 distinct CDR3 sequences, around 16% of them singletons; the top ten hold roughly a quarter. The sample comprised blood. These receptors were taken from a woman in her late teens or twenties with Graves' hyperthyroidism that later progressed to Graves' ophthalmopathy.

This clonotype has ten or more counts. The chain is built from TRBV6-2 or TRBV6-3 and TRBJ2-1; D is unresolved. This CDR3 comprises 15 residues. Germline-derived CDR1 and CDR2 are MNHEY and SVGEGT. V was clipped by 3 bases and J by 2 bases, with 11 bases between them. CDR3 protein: CASSYESGAYNEQFF. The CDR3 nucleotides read TGTGCCAGCAGTTATGAGTCAGGAGCCTACAATGAGCAGTTCTTC.

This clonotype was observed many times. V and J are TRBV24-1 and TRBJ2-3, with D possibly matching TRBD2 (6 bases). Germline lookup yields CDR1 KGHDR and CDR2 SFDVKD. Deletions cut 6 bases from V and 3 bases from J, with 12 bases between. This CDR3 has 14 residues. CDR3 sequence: CATSWRGGTDTQYF. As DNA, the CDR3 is TGTGCCACCAGTTGGAGGGGTGGAACAGATACGCAGTATTTT.

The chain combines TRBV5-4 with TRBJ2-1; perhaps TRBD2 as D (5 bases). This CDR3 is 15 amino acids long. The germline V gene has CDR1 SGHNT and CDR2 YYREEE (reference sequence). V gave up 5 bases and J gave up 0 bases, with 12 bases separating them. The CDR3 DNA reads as TGTGCCAGCAGTAAAGCGGTGAGCTCCTACAATGAGCAGTTCTTC. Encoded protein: CASSKAVSSYNEQFF.

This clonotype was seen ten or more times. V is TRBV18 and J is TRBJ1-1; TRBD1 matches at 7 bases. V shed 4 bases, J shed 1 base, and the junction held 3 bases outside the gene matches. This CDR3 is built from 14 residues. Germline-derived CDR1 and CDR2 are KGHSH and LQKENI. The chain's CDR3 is CASSLGQSNTEAFF. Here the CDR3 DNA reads TGTGCCAGCTCACTGGGACAGTCGAACACTGAAGCTTTCTTT.

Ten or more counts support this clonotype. CDR3 nucleotide sequence: TGCGCCAGCAGCTCCTCCTACGAGCAGTACTTC. Translated, it gives CASSSSYEQYF. The chain carries TRBV5-1 and TRBJ2-7; D not resolved. V dropped 3 bases and J dropped 0 bases, with 1 base sitting between them. CDR1 and CDR2 (germline): SGHRS, YFSETQ. The CDR3 extends over 11 amino acids.

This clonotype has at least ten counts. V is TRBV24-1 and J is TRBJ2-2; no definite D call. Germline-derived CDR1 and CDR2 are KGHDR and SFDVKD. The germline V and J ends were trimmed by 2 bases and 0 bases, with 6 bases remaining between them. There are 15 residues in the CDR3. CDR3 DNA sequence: TGTGCCACCAGTGATTGGACGGCGAACACCGGGGAGCTGTTTTTT. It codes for CATSDWTANTGELFF.

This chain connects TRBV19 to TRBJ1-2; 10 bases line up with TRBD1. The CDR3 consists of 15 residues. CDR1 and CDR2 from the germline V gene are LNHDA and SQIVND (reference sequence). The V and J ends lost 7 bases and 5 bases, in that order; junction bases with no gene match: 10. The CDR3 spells CASTKLGTGVYGYTF. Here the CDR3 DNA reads TGTGCCAGTACTAAACTCGGGACAGGGGTGTATGGCTACACCTTC. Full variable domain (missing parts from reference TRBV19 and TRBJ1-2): DGGITQSPKYLFRKEGQNVTLSCEQNLNHDAMYWYRQDPGQGLRLIYYSQIVNDFQKGDIAEGYSVSREKKESFPLTVTSAQKNPTAFYLCASTKLGTGVYGYTFGSGTRLTVV.

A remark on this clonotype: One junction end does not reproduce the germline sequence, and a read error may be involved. DNA of the CDR3: TGTGCCAGCGCCCCCCTTATTCGAGATATGCAGTATTTT. Translating gives CASAPLIRDMQYF. This sequence joins TRBV6-1 and TRBJ2-3; D is ambiguous. Per the germline V gene, CDR1 is MNHNS and CDR2 is SASEGT. The length of the CDR3 is 13 residues.

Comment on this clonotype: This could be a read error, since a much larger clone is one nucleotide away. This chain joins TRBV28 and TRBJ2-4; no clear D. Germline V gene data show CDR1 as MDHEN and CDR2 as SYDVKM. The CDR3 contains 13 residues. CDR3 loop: CASSEIAKTIQYF. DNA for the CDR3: TGTGCCAGCAGTGAAATAGCCAAAACCATTCAGTACTTC.

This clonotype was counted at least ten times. The CDR3 DNA sequence: TGCAGTGCTAGAGATGGTGCGGCCTGGGAGACCCAGTACTTC. It is translated as CSARDGAAWETQYF. V and J are TRBV20-1 and TRBJ2-5; D is ambiguous. V lost 0 bases and J lost 5, with 13 bases in between. Germline loops: CDR1 DFQATT, CDR2 SNEGSKA (reference sequence). The CDR3 sequence is 14 residues long.

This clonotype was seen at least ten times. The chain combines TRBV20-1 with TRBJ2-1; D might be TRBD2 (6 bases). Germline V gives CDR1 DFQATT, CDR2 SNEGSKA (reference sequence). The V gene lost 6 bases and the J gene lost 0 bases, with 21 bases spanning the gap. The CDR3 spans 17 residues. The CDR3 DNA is TGCAGTGCGCCCGGACCCCGGGCCGGGAGCTCCTACAATGAGCAGTTCTTC. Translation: CSAPGPRAGSSYNEQFF.